Below are 8 T cell receptor beta chains sequenced from a single sample in a study (dated by TCRdb to the early 2020s). Library construction relied on the immunoSEQ multiplex PCR assay. This immuneACCESS table, as held by TCRdb, lists in-frame sequences with V and J called but not all clones. Of the missing ones, under half trace to an unresolved V gene in checked studies; the others have no known cause. Across this sample there are 68,000 or so clones, with about 93% seen only once. The top ten clones comprise around 4.6% of the sample. Sequences were obtained from PBMCs. These receptors all stem from a man between 35 and 55 years old with rheumatoid arthritis.

The chain is built from TRBV18 and TRBJ1-3; D not resolved. CDR1 and CDR2 (germline): KGHSH, LQKENI. CDR3 length: 12 amino acids. V was trimmed by 7 bases and J by 0 bases, leaving 4 bases between them. The chain's CDR3 is CASWGSGNTIYF. The CDR3 DNA sequence: TGTGCCAGCTGGGGCTCTGGAAACACCATATATTTT. Supplemented by reference TRBV18 and TRBJ1-3, the full variable domain reads NAGVMQNPRHLVRRRGQEARLRCSPMKGHSHVYWYRQLPEEGLKFMVYLQKENIIDESGMPKERFSAEFPKEGPSILRIQQVVRGDSAAYFCASWGSGNTIYFGEGSWLTVV.

The CDR3 sequence is CASSDEGASYNEQFF. CDR3 nucleotide sequence: TGCGCCAGCAGTGATGAGGGCGCCTCCTACAATGAGCAGTTCTTC. This chain connects TRBV10-2 to TRBJ2-1; tentative D call: TRBD2 (5 bases). The germline V gene has CDR1 WSHSY and CDR2 SAAADI. This CDR3 has 15 amino acids. V lost 3 bases and J 0 bases, leaving 9 bases between the germline ends.

The genes are TRBV3-1 (or the pseudogene TRBV3-2) and TRBJ1-1; tentative D call: TRBD1 (5 bases). The CDR3 totals 14 residues. Trimming pared 4 bases from V and 3 bases from J, leaving 12 bases between. The germline V gene encodes CDR1 LGHDT and CDR2 YNNKEL (reference sequence). CDR3 bases: TGTGCCAGCAGCCCCGGACACCGATACACTGAAGCTTTCTTT. It yields the protein CASSPGHRYTEAFF.

This clone was seen a single time. The rearrangement joins TRBV5-1 to TRBJ1-4; D is unclear. Germline V CDR1 and CDR2: SGHRS, YFSETQ. The CDR3 covers 14 residues. V lost 4 bases and J lost 4, with 11 bases in between. CDR3 region: CASSPAGGNEKLFF. The CDR3 region has the DNA TGCGCCAGCAGCCCGGCAGGAGGTAATGAAAAACTGTTTTTT.

The chain carries TRBV2 and TRBJ1-4, with 7 bases aligning to TRBD1. The V gene end was trimmed by 3 bases and the J gene end by 8 bases; junction bases not matched to a gene: 9. From germline, CDR1 is SNHLY and CDR2 FYNNEI. The CDR3 loop spans 15 amino acids. The CDR3 protein is CASSDPGGRTEKLFF. The CDR3 DNA reads TGTGCCAGCAGTGATCCAGGGGGGCGAACCGAAAAACTGTTTTTT.

This clone is medium-sized (0.01 to 0.1%) within its sample. The chain combines TRBV5-4 with TRBJ1-6; the D gene is possibly TRBD1 (6 bases). Germline CDR1 is SGHNT and CDR2 is YYREEE (reference sequence). V was trimmed by 4 bases and J by 8 bases, leaving 16 bases between them. This CDR3 comprises 15 residues. CDR3 in DNA: TGTGCCAGCAGCCGCGAACAGGGTTGGGATTCACCCCTCCACTTT. It encodes CASSREQGWDSPLHF.

This chain uses TRBV7-9 with TRBJ2-6; D is perhaps TRBD2 (5 bases). The CDR3 is made up of 13 amino acids. Germline loops: CDR1 SEHNR, CDR2 FQNEAQ (reference sequence). V lost 11 bases, J lost 0 bases, and 8 bases lay in between. The CDR3 loop is CAGRSSGANVLTF. The CDR3 DNA reads TGTGCCGGGAGATCCTCTGGGGCCAACGTCCTGACTTTC.

The chain carries TRBV14 and TRBJ2-2; D may be TRBD1 (5 bases). Germline loops: CDR1 SGHDN, CDR2 FVKESK. The CDR3 covers 14 residues. Trimming stripped 4 bases from V and 5 bases from J, with 11 bases between. CDR3 amino acids: CASSPPGWTGELFF. As DNA, the CDR3 is TGTGCCAGCAGCCCCCCAGGGTGGACCGGGGAGCTGTTTTTT.